The clone carrying this TCR beta chain has a handful of counts. Authors' analysis steps: The authors estimated nucleated cell counts from reference gene primer amplification. Profiled with immunoSEQ multiplex PCR; TCRdb holds only in-frame clones, not every one. Clone size and the V and J calls come from that table; the DNA yielded D and trimming. The sample consists of 85,000 to 95,000 clones, around 72% of them appearing once. This entry comes from a study of blood T cell repertoires in COVID-19. About the study: The United States, Italy and Spain provided the acute and convalescent COVID-19 samples. T cells, B-cell-depleted T cells, or PBMCs supplied cDNA or gDNA.

The material sequenced was peripheral blood. This receptor was taken from an elderly woman with acute or convalescent COVID-19.

The CDR3 region is CASSLGRGAEAFF. The CDR3 region has the DNA TGTGCCAGCAGTTTGGGTAGGGGCGCTGAAGCTTTCTTT. The rearrangement links TRBV12-3 or TRBV12-4 to TRBJ1-1; D is possibly TRBD1 (5 bases). The CDR3 is 13 residues long. V was shortened by 3 bases and J by 6 bases, with 11 bases between the two germline ends.